This T cell receptor beta chain was captured by sequencing in a study of PD-1 blockade in classical Hodgkin lymphoma. Points from the study as a whole: Complete responders' baseline diversity resembled that of newly diagnosed patients.

The assay was immunoSEQ multiplex PCR, and TCRdb's table has in-frame clones only and misses some. The sample records fewer than 35,000 clones, roughly four fifths being singletons. Concerning this clone itself: No antigen is known for it.

Time point: cycle 4 day 1 (C4D1), after 5 to 7 weeks of nivolumab. All the patients suffered relapse after autologous stem cell transplantation, and brentuximab vedotin exposure differed. Researchers used magnetic negative selection to pull out pure CD4+ T cells from thawed PBMCs. Germline V lookup: CDR1 SGHDN, CDR2 FVKESK. The ends lost 4 bases at V and 4 bases at J; junction bases unmatched: 10. The CDR3 has 16 residues. V gene TRBV14 combines with J gene TRBJ2-7; 10 positions agree with TRBD1. The clonotype originates from a human donor with classical Hodgkin lymphoma. The source material was CD4+ T cells from blood, sampled before the fourth cycle of nivolumab. The DNA for the CDR3 is TGTGCCAGCAGCCGAACCGGGACAGGGGTTTGGTACGAGCAGTACTTC. As protein: CASSRTGTGVWYEQYF.